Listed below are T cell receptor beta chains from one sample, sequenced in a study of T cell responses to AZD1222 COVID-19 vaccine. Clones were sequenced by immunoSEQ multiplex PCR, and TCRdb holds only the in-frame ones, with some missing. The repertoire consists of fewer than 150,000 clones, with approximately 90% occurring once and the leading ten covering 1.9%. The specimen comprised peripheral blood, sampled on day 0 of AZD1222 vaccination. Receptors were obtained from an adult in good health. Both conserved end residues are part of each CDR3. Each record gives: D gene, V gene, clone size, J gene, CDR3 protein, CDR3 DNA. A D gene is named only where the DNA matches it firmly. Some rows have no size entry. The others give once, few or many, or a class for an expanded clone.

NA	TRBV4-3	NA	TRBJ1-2	CASSQWYGRNYGYTF	TGCGCCAGCAGCCAATGGTACGGACGGAACTATGGCTACACCTTC
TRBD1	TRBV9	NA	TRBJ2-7	CASSVMSGTGPLEQYF	TGTGCCAGCAGCGTCATGTCCGGGACAGGGCCTCTCGAGCAGTACTTC
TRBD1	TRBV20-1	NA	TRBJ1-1	CSASDRVNTEAFF	TGCAGTGCTAGTGACAGGGTAAACACTGAAGCTTTCTTT
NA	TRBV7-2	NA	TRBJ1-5	CASSLPPGRAGNQPQHF	TGTGCCAGCAGCTTACCCCCGGGCAGGGCTGGCAATCAGCCCCAGCATTTT
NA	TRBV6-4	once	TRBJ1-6	CASSATGSYNSPLHF	TGTGCCAGCAGTGCAACAGGGTCCTATAATTCACCCCTCCACTTT
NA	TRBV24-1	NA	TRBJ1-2	CATSDFQSGYTF	TGTGCCACCAGTGATTTTCAGTCTGGCTACACCTTC
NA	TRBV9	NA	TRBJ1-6	CASSLNNSPLHF	TGTGCCAGCAGCCTTAATAATTCACCCCTCCACTTT
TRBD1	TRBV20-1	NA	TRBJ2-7	CSAKTGVEQYF	TGCAGTGCTAAAACAGGGGTCGAGCAGTACTTC
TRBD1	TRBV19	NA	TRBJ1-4	CASSTSTGSGEKLFF	TGTGCCAGTAGTACTTCGACAGGGTCGGGTGAAAAACTGTTTTTT
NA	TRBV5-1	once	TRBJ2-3	CASSLALATDTQYF	TGCGCCAGCAGCTTGGCCCTCGCCACAGATACGCAGTATTTT
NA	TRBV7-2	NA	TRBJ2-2	CASSLVRINTGELFF	TGTGCCAGCAGCCTGGTGCGGATTAACACCGGGGAGCTGTTTTTT
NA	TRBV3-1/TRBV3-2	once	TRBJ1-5	CASSQQVSSQPQHF	TGTGCCAGCAGCCAACAGGTATCAAGTCAGCCCCAGCATTTT
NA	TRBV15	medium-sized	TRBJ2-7	CATSREDGSSYEQYF	TGTGCCACCAGCAGAGAAGATGGCAGCTCCTACGAGCAGTACTTC
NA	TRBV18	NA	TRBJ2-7	CASSPLAYYSYEQYF	TGTGCCAGCTCACCCCTAGCGTACTACTCCTACGAGCAGTACTTC
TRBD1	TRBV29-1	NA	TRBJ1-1	CSVRTGTGIGWVNTEAFF	TGCAGCGTTCGAACCGGGACAGGGATCGGGTGGGTCAACACTGAAGCTTTCTTT
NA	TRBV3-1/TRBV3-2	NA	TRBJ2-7	CASSRRAGTYTYEQYF	TGTGCCAGCAGCCGTAGGGCGGGGACATACACCTACGAGCAGTACTTC
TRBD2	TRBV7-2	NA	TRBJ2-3	CASSPRLAGGNTQYF	TGTGCCAGCAGCCCCCGTTTGGCGGGGGGAAATACGCAGTATTTT
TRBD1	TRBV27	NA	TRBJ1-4	CASSPRTGREKLFF	TGTGCCAGCAGCCCGAGGACAGGGAGGGAAAAACTGTTTTTT
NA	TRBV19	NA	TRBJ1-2	CASSINVLDYGYTF	TGTGCCAGTAGTATTAATGTCTTGGACTATGGCTACACCTTC
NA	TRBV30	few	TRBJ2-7	CAWRPTGALDTKYEQYF	TGTGCCTGGAGGCCTACGGGGGCCCTAGACACAAAGTACGAGCAGTACTTC
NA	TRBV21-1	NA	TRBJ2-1	CASSKAPPGAGGYNEQFF	TGTGCCAGCAGCAAAGCTCCCCCGGGGGCGGGAGGGTACAATGAGCAGTTCTTC
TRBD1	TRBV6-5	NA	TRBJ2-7	CASRRYRGRYEQYF	TGTGCCAGCAGACGATACAGGGGACGGTACGAGCAGTACTTC